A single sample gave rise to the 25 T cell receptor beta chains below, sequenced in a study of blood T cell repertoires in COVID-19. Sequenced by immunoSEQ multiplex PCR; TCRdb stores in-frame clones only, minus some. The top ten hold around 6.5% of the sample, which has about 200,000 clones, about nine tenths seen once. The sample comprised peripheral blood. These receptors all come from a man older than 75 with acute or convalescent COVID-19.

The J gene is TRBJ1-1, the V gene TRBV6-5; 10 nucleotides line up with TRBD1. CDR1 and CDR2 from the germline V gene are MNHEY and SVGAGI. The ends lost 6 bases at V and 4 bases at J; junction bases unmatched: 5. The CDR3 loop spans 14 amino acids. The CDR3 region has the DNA TGTGCCAGCAGGCGACAGGGGGCGTTCACTGAAGCTTTCTTT. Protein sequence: CASRRQGAFTEAFF.

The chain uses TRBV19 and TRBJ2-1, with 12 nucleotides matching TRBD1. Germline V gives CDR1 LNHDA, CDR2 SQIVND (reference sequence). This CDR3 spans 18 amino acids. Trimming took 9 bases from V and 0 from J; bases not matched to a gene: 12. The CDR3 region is CASEKGQGATTSYNEQFF. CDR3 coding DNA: TGTGCCAGCGAGAAGGGACAGGGGGCGACGACCTCCTACAATGAGCAGTTCTTC.

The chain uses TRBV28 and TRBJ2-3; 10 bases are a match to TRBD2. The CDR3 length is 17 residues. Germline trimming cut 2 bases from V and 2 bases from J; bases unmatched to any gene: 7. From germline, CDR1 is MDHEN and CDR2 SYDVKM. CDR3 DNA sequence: TGTGCCAGCAGTTTAGGGCTAGCGGGGGATTCCACAGATACGCAGTATTTT. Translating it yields CASSLGLAGDSTDTQYF. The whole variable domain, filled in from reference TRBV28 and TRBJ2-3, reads DVKVTQSSRYLVKRTGEKVFLECVQDMDHENMFWYRQDPGLGLRLIYFSYDVKMKEKGDIPEGYSVSREKKERFSLILESASTNQTSMYLCASSLGLAGDSTDTQYFGPGTRLTVL.

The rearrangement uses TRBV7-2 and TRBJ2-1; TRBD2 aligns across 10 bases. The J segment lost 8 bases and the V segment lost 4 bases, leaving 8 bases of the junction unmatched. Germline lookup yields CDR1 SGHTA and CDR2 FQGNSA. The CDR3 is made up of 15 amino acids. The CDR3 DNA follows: TGTGCCAGCAGCTCCGGGACTAGCGTTTCGTATGAGCAGTTCTTC. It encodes CASSSGTSVSYEQFF.

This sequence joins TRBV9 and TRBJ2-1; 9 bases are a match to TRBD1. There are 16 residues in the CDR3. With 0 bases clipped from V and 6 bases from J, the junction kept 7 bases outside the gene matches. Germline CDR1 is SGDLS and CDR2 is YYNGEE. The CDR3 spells CASSVVAGTGINEQFF. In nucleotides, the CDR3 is TGTGCCAGCAGCGTAGTGGCCGGGACAGGGATCAATGAGCAGTTCTTC.

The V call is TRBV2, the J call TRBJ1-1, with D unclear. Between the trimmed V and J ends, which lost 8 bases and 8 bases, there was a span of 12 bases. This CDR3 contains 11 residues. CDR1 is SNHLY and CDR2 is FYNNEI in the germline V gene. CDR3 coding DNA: TGTGCCAGCCTCTCAACGGGAGAAGCTTTCTTT. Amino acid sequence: CASLSTGEAFF. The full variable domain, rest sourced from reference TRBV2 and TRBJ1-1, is EPEVTQTPSHQVTQMGQEVILRCVPISNHLYFYWYRQILGQKVEFLVSFYNNEISEKSEIFDDQFSVERPDGSNFTLKIRSTKLEDSAMYFCASLSTGEAFFGQGTRLTVV.

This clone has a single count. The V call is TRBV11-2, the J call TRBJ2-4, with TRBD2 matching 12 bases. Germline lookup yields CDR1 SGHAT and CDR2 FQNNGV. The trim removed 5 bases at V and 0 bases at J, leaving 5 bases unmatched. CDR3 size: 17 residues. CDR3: CASSQGLAGVAKNIQYF. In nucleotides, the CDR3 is TGTGCCAGCAGCCAGGGACTAGCGGGCGTAGCCAAAAACATTCAGTACTTC.

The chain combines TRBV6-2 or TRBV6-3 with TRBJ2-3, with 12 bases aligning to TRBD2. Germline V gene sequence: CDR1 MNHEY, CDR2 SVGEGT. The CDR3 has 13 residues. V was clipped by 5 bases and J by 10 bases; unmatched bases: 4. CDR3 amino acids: CASSQTSGSPQYF. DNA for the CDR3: TGTGCCAGCAGTCAGACTAGCGGGAGTCCGCAGTATTTT.

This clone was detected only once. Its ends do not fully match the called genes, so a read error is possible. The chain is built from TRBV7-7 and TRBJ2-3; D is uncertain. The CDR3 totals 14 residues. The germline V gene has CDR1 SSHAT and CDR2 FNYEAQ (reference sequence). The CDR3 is CASSLELGTDTQYF. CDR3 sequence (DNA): TGTGCTAGCAGCCTGGAGTTAGGCACAGATACGCAGTATTTT.

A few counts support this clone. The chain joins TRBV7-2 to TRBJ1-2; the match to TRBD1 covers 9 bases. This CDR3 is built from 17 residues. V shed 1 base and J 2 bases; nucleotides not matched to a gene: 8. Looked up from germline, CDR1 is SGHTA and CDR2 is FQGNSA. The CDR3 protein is CASSLEGTGPKNYGYTF. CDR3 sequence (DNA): TGTGCCAGCAGCTTAGAGGGGACAGGGCCGAAAAACTATGGCTACACCTTC.

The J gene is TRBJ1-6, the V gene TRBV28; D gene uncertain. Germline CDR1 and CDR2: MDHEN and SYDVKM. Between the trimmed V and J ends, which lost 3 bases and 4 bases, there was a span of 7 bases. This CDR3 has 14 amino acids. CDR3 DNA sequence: TGTGCCAGCAGTTTTGGGCAGTATAATTCACCCCTCCACTTT. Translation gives CASSFGQYNSPLHF.

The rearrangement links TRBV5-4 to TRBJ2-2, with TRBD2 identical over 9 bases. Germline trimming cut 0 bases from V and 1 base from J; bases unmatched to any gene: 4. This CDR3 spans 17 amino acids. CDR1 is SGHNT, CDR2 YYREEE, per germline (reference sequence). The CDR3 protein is CASSLGGAGGNTGELFF. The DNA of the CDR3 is TGTGCCAGCAGCTTGGGGGGAGCGGGAGGGAACACCGGGGAGCTGTTTTTT.

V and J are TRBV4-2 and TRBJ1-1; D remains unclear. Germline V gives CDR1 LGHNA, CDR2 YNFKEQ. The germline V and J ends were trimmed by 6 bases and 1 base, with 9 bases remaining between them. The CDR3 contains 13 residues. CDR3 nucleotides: TGTGCCAGCAGTCTAGTAGAGAACACTGAAGCTTTCTTT. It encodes CASSLVENTEAFF.

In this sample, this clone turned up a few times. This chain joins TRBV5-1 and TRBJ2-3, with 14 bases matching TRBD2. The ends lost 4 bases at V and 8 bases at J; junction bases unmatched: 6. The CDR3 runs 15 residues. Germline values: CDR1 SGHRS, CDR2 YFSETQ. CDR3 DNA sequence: TGCGCCAGCAGCCGCGGGACTAGCGGGAGAAGTACGCAGTATTTT. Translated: CASSRGTSGRSTQYF. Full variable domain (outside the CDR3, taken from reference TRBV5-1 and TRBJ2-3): KAGVTQTPRYLIKTRGQQVTLSCSPISGHRSVSWYQQTPGQGLQFLFEYFSETQRNKGNFPGRFSGRQFSNSRSEMNVSTLELGDSALYLCASSRGTSGRSTQYFGPGTRLTVL.

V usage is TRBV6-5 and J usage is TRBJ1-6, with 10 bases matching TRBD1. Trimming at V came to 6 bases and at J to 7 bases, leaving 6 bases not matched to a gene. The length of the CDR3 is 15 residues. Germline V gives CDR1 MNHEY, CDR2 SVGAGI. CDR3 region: CASRADRGLNSPLHF. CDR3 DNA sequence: TGTGCCAGCAGGGCAGACAGGGGGCTGAATTCACCCCTCCACTTT.

The CDR3 DNA sequence: TGTGCCAGCAGTAAAGCCTCTAGCACAGATACGCAGTATTTT. Translating gives CASSKASSTDTQYF. The J gene is TRBJ2-3, the V gene TRBV5-4; D is undetermined. This CDR3 has 14 amino acids. V lost 5 bases to trimming and J lost 0 bases, with 10 bases between them. CDR1 SGHNT and CDR2 YYREEE come from the germline V gene (reference sequence).

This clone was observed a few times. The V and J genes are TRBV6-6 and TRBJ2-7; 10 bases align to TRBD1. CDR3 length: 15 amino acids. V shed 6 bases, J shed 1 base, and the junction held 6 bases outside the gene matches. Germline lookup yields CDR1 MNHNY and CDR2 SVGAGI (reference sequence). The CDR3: CASSRQGASSYEQYF. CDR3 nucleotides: TGTGCCAGCAGCCGACAGGGGGCATCGTCCTACGAGCAGTACTTC.

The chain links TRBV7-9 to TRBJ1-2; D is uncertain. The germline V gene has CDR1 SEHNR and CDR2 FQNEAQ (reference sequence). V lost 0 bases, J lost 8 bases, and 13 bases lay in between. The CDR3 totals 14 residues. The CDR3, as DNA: TGTGCCAGCAGCTTAGCGGTGGAGTCTGCGGGCTACACCTTC. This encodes CASSLAVESAGYTF.

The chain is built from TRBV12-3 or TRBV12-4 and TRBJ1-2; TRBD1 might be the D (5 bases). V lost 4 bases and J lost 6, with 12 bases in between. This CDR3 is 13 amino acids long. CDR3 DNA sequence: TGTGCCAGCAGTTCGCTGGAGGGGAATGGCTACACCTTC. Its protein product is CASSSLEGNGYTF.

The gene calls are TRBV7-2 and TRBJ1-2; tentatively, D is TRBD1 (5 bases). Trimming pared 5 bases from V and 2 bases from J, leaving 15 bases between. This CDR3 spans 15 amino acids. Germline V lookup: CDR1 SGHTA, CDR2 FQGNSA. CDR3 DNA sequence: TGTGCCAGCAGCCCCCAGGGCCCAGTCAACTATGGCTACACCTTC. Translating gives CASSPQGPVNYGYTF.

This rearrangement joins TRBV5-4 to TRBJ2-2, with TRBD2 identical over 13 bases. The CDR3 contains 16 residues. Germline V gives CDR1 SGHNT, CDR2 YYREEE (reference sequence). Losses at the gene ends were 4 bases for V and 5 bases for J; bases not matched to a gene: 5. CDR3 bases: TGTGCCAGCAGCCCCGCACTAGCGGGAGGGACCGGGGAGCTGTTTTTT. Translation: CASSPALAGGTGELFF. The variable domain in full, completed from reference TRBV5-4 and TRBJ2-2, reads ETGVTQSPTHLIKTRGQQVTLRCSSQSGHNTVSWYQQALGQGPQFIFQYYREEENGRGNFPPRFSGLQFPNYSSELNVNALELDDSALYLCASSPALAGGTGELFFGEGSRLTVL.

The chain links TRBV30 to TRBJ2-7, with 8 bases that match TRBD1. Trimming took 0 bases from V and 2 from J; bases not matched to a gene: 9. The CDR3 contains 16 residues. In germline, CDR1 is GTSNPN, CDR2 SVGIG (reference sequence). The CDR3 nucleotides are TGTGCCTGGAGTGTCCCTGGTCGGACAGGGACCTACGAGCAGTACTTC. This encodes CAWSVPGRTGTYEQYF. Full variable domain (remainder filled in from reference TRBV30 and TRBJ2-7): SQTIHQWPATLVQPVGSPLSLECTVEGTSNPNLYWYRQAAGRGLQLLFYSVGIGQISSEVPQNLSASRPQDRQFILSSKKLLLSDSGFYLCAWSVPGRTGTYEQYFGPGTRLTVT.

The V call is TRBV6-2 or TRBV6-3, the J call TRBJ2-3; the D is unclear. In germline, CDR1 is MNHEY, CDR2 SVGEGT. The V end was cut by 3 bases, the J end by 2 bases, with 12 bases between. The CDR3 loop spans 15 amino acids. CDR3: CASSYWALYTDTQYF. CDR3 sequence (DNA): TGTGCCAGCAGTTATTGGGCCCTATACACAGATACGCAGTATTTT.

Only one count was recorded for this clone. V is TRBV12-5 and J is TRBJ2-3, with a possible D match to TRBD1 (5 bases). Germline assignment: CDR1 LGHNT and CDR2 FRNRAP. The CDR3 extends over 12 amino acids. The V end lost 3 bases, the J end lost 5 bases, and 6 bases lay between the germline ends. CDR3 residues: CASGLGVDTQYF. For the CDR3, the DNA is TGTGCTAGTGGTTTAGGGGTAGATACGCAGTATTTT.

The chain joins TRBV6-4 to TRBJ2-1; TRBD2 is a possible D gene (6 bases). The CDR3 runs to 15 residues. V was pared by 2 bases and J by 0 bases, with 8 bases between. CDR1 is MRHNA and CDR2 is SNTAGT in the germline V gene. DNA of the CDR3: TGTGCCAGCAGTGACAGGGGAGGCTCCTACAATGAGCAGTTCTTC. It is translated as CASSDRGGSYNEQFF.